The 8 T cell receptor beta chains presented below share a single source sample, sequenced in a study of blood T cell repertoires in COVID-19. TCRdb's copy holds only in-frame clones and misses some; the assay was immunoSEQ multiplex PCR. The data show 95,000 to 150,000 clones, with 75% to 90% seen just once and 25% to 30% held by the top ten. The material sequenced was peripheral blood. The receptors stem from a woman aged 70-85 years with acute or convalescent COVID-19.

The chain carries TRBV5-1 and TRBJ2-7, with D possibly being TRBD2 (5 bases). Trimming took off 0 bases at V and 7 bases at J, with 17 bases between the two ends. CDR1 and CDR2 from the germline V gene are SGHRS and YFSETQ. This CDR3 region has 15 residues. This chain's CDR3 is CASSLEASRAGEQYF. Here the CDR3 DNA reads TGCGCCAGCAGCTTGGAGGCCAGCCGCGCGGGTGAGCAGTACTTC.

CDR3 region: CASSLYRVSTEAFF. The CDR3 coding sequence is TGTGCCAGCAGTTTATACAGGGTGTCCACTGAAGCTTTCTTT. This chain uses TRBV28 with TRBJ1-1; D is perhaps TRBD1 (6 bases). Per germline, CDR1 MDHEN and CDR2 SYDVKM. This CDR3 contains 14 residues. The ends were cut back, 1 base at V and 4 bases at J, with 10 bases in the middle.

The V gene is TRBV5-4, the J gene TRBJ2-5; D remains ambiguous. Germline CDR1 and CDR2: SGHNT and YYREEE (reference sequence). The CDR3 length is 13 residues. The V end lost 4 bases, the J end lost 8 bases, and 15 bases lay between the germline ends. The DNA of the CDR3 is TGTGCCAGCAGCACCCCGGGTGGTGAAACCCAGTACTTC. This gives the protein CASSTPGGETQYF.

Only one count was recorded for this clone. The CDR3 sequence is CASILTGTGFYEQYF. The DNA of the CDR3 is TGTGCCAGCATCCTAACCGGGACAGGATTTTACGAGCAGTACTTC. The chain couples TRBV2 to TRBJ2-7, with 8 bases fitting TRBD1. The trim removed 7 bases at V and 4 bases at J, leaving 12 bases unmatched. Germline V CDR1 and CDR2: SNHLY, FYNNEI. The length of the CDR3 is 15 residues.

The rearrangement links TRBV24-1 to TRBJ2-3; D unclear. The germline CDR1 and CDR2 sequences are KGHDR and SFDVKD. The CDR3 consists of 13 residues. V shed 3 bases and J shed 2 bases, with 5 bases lying between them. Written as DNA, the CDR3 is TGTGCCACCAGTGATCTAAACACAGATACGCAGTATTTT. This translates into CATSDLNTDTQYF.

The V gene is TRBV5-4, the J gene TRBJ1-3, with D possibly matching TRBD1 (5 bases). This CDR3 spans 14 amino acids. Trimming pared 5 bases from V and 4 bases from J, leaving 13 bases between. Germline CDR1 is SGHNT and CDR2 is YYREEE (reference sequence). The CDR3: CASRPQGGGNTIYF. The DNA for the CDR3 is TGTGCCAGCAGACCGCAGGGAGGCGGAAACACCATATATTTT.

The chain links TRBV7-9 to TRBJ2-3; 8 positions match TRBD2. V lost 4 bases and J lost 2; bases outside the gene matches: 8. The CDR3 loop spans 16 amino acids. Germline loops: CDR1 SEHNR, CDR2 FQNEAQ (reference sequence). This CDR3 is CASSSQRGSFTDTQYF. CDR3 DNA: TGTGCCAGCAGCTCACAGCGGGGGTCTTTCACAGATACGCAGTATTTT.

In its sample, this clone was seen many times. The same CDR3 can be traced to other DNA sequences in this sample. The chain combines TRBV5-1 with TRBJ2-7, with D hard to call. This CDR3 has 12 residues. V lost 4 bases to trimming and J lost 0 bases, with 5 bases between them. Germline lookup yields CDR1 SGHRS and CDR2 YFSETQ. The CDR3 DNA follows: TGCGCCAGCAGCGCGAGCTCCTACGAGCAGTACTTC. Its translation: CASSASSYEQYF.